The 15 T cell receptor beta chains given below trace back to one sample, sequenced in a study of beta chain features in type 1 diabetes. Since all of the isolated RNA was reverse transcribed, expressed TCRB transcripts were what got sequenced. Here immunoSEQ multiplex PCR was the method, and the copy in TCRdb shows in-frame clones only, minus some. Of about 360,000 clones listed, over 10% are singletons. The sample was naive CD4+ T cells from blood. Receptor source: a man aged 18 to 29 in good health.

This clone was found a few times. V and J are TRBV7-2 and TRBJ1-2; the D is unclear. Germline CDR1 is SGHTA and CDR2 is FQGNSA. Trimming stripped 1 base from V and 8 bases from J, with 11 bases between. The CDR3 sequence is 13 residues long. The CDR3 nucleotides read TGTGCCAGCAGCTTAGGGGGAGGTGGAGGCTACACCTTC. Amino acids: CASSLGGGGGYTF.

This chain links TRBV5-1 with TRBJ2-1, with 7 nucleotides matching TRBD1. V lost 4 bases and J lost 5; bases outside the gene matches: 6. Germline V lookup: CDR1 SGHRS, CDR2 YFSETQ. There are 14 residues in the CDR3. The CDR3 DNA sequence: TGCGCCAGCAGCCCTCGGACAGGAGACAATGAGCAGTTCTTC. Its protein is CASSPRTGDNEQFF.

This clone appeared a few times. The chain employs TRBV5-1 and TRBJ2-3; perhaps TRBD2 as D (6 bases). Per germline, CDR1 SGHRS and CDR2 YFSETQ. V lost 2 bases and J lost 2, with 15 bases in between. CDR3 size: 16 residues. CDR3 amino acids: CASSFFGTLTTDTQYF. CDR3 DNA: TGCGCCAGCAGCTTTTTTGGGACTTTGACCACAGATACGCAGTATTTT.

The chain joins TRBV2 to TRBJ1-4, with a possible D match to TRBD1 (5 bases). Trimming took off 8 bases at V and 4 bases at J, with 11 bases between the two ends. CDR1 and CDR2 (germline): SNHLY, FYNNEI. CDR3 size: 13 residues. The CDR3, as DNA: TGTGCCAGCCATTCAGGGTTTAATGAAAAACTGTTTTTT. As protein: CASHSGFNEKLFF.

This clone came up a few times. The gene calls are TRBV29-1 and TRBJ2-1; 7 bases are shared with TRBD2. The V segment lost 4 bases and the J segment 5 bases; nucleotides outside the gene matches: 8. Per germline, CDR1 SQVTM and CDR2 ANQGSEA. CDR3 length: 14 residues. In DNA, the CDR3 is TGCAGCGTTGCTACGGGACTAAGACACAATGAGCAGTTCTTC. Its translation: CSVATGLRHNEQFF.

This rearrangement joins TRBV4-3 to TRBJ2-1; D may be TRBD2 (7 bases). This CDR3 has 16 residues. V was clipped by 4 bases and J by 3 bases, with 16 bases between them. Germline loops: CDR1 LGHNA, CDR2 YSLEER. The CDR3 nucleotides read TGCGCCAGCAGCCGAACTCGGGGGGCCCTCTACAATGAGCAGTTCTTC. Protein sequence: CASSRTRGALYNEQFF.

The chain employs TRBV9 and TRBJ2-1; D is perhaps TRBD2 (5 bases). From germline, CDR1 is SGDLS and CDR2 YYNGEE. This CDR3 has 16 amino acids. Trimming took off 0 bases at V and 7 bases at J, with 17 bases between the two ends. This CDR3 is CASSVGGSVGRNEQFF. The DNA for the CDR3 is TGTGCCAGCAGCGTAGGAGGGTCGGTGGGTAGGAATGAGCAGTTCTTC.

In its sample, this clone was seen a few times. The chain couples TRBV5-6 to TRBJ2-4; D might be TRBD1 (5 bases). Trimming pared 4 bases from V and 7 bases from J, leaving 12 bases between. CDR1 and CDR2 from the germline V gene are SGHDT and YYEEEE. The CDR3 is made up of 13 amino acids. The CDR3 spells CASSPPQGNIQYF. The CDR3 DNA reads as TGTGCCAGCAGCCCGCCCCAGGGCAACATTCAGTACTTC.

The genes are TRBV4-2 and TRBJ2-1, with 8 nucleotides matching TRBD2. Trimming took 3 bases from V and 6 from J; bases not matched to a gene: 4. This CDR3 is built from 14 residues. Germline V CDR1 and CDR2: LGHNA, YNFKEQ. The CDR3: CASSHLGLANEQFF. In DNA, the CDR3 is TGTGCCAGCAGCCACCTCGGACTAGCCAATGAGCAGTTCTTC.

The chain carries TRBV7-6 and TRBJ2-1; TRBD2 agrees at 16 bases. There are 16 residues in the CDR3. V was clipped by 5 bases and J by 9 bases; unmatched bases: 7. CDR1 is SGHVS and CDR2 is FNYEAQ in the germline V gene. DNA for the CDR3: TGTGCCAGCAGCCCCGGGACTAGCGGGAGGGCCCGTGAGCAGTTCTTC. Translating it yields CASSPGTSGRAREQFF.

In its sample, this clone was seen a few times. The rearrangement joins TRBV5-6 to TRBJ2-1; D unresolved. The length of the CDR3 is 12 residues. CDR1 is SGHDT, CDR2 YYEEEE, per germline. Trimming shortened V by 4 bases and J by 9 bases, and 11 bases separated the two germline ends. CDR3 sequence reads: CASSRNTGEQFF. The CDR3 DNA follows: TGTGCCAGCAGCCGTAATACGGGTGAGCAGTTCTTC.

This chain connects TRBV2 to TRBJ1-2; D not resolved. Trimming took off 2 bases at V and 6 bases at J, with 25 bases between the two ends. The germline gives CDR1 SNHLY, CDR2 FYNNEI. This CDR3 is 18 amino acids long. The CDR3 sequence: CASSENMFKSELSDGYTF. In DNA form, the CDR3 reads TGTGCCAGCAGTGAAAATATGTTTAAATCGGAGTTATCAGATGGCTACACCTTC.

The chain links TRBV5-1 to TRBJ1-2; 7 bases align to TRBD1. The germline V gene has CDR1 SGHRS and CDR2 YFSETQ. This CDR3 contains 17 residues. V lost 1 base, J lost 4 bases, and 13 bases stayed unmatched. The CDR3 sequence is CASSLTDNRGPLYGYTF. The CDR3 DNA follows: TGCGCCAGCAGCTTGACAGACAACAGGGGACCCCTCTATGGCTACACCTTC.

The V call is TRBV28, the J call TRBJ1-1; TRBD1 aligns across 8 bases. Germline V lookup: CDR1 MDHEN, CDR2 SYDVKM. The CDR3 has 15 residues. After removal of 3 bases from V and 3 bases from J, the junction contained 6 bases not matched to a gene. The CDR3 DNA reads TGTGCCAGCAGTTTCTCCACACAGGGGGACACTGAAGCTTTCTTT. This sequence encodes CASSFSTQGDTEAFF. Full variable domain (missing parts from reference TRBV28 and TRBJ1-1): DVKVTQSSRYLVKRTGEKVFLECVQDMDHENMFWYRQDPGLGLRLIYFSYDVKMKEKGDIPEGYSVSREKKERFSLILESASTNQTSMYLCASSFSTQGDTEAFFGQGTRLTVV.

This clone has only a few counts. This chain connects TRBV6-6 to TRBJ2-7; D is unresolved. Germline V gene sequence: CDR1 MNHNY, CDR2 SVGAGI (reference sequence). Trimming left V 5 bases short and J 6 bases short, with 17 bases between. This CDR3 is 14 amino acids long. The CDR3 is CASSPSWATSEQYF. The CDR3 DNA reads TGTGCCAGCAGTCCCAGTTGGGCCACCTCCGAGCAGTACTTC.